This is a list of T cell receptor beta chains from one sample in a study of CD8+ T cells in alopecia areata. The data were produced by immunoSEQ multiplex PCR, yet TCRdb's version contains in-frame clones alone and is incomplete. The sample records over 200,000 clones, around 62% being singletons. This specimen was CD4+ T cells sorted from blood, taken at week 0. The receptors come from a human donor with alopecia areata. Each CDR3 is given with its conserved first and last residue. The D gene is left open where the match is weak. Some rows mark clone size as missing; the rest say once, few, many or name a class of expanded clone.

TRBJ1-2,.,TRBV7-9,TRBD1,15,TGTGCCAGCAGATCGTTCACAGGGGACGACTATGGCTACACCTTC,CASRSFTGDDYGYTF
TRBJ1-2,.,TRBV25-1,.,13,TGTGCCAGCAGTGATCCCACTGTCTATGGCTACACCTTC,CASSDPTVYGYTF
TRBJ1-1,few,TRBV29-1,TRBD1,16,TGCAGCGTTGAAGATCTTCGGGACAGAGGGTACGCTGAAGCTTTCTTT,CSVEDLRDRGYAEAFF
TRBJ2-7,.,TRBV11-2,.,14,TGTGCCAGCAGCTTTTCGAGGGGGGCGCGAGAGCAGTACTTC,CASSFSRGAREQYF
TRBJ1-1,.,TRBV30,.,12,TGTGCCTGGGGGGAACTGAACACTGAAGCTTTCTTT,CAWGELNTEAFF
TRBJ2-3,.,TRBV4-1,.,13,TGCGCCAGCAGCCAAGAAGGGGGAAGAAGGCAGTATTTT,CASSQEGGRRQYF
TRBJ2-2,few,TRBV14,.,13,TGTGCCAGCAGCCCCCTGGGCACCGGGGAGCTGTTTTTT,CASSPLGTGELFF
TRBJ1-2,once,TRBV25-1,TRBD1,16,TGTGCCAGCAGTGAATATACAGGGGGTAGGGACTATGGCTACACCTTC,CASSEYTGGRDYGYTF
TRBJ2-7,.,TRBV14,.,15,TGTGCCAGCAGCCGGTTAACACAGGGCTCCTACGAGCAGTACTTC,CASSRLTQGSYEQYF
TRBJ2-3,few,TRBV6-1,TRBD1,14,TGTGCCAGCATAGACAGGGCCTTCAGGGATACGCAGTATTTT,CASIDRAFRDTQYF
TRBJ2-3,.,TRBV7-3,TRBD1,18,TGTGCCAGCAGCAGCTTCCGAGATGGGACAGGGCCCTCAGATACGCAGTATTTT,CASSSFRDGTGPSDTQYF
TRBJ1-1,.,TRBV7-6,.,16,TGTGCCAGCAGCTTAGGGGTGTGGAGGGGGAACACTGAAGCTTTCTTT,CASSLGVWRGNTEAFF
TRBJ1-4,.,TRBV2,.,14,TGTGCCAGCAGTGATAGAGGGGTGGATGAAAAACTGTTTTTT,CASSDRGVDEKLFF